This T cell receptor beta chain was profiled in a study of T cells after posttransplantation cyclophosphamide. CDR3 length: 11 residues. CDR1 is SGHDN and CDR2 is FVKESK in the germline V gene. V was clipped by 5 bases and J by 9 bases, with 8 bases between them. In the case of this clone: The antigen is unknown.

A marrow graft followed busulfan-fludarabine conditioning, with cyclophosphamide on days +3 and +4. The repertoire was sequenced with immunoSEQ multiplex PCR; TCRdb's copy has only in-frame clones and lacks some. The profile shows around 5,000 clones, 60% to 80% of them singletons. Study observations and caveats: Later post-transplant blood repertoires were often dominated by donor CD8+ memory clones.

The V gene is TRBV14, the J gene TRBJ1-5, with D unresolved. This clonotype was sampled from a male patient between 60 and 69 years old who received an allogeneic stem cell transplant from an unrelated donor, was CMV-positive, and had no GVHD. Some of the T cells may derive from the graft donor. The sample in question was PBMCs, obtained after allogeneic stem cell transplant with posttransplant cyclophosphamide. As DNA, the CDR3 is TGTGCCAGCAGCTTTGACTGGCCCCAGCATTTT. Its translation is CASSFDWPQHF.